This T cell receptor (beta chain) was captured in a study of naive CD8 T cells in extremely preterm neonates (dated by TCRdb to 2015 to 2018). Notes on the research overall: TCRbeta CDR3 repertoires of sorted naive CD8+ T cells were compared across four age groups: extremely preterm neonates, term neonates, young children and adults. The full study reports these points: Compared with the older groups, preterm CDR3s were shorter and closer to germline, carrying fewer N additions and showing less junctional trimming. Among the limitations the authors pointed out were a small sample size and productive template counts that varied across preterm samples. Significantly lower iChao1 richness than in all other age groups (p < 0.05) and an even clone distribution were observed in preterm neonates, indicating a less rich repertoire. A larger fraction of CDR3 nucleotide sequences was shared among preterm neonates (around 2.5%) than among term neonates (around 0.4%), young children (roughly 0.03%) and adults (about 0.01%). Prospective longitudinal studies of preterm and term neonates were called for by the authors so that T cell development could be tracked within individuals.

A handful of extremely preterm deliveries, at about 23-27 weeks of gestation, provided the preterm samples. The study excluded pregnancies involving fetal demise, active maternal HSV infection or known maternal HIV infection. A FACSAria III cell sorter was used to sort live, Annexin V-negative naive CD8+ T cells (CD3+CD8+CD45RA+CCR7+). Per sample, between roughly 17,000 and 110,000 naive CD8+ T cells were obtained by sorting. Preassembled standardized sampling kits were used to collect mixed venous-arterial cord blood. Cord blood was held at room temperature and processed no more than 4 hours after collection. Ficoll-Paque density gradient centrifugation of diluted blood was used to isolate mononuclear cells. Before sorting, mononuclear cells were cryopreserved in approximately 10% DMSO with around 90% FBS and kept in long-term storage at -150 degrees C. After thawing, the cells were stained with Annexin V and with antibodies against CD3, CD8, CCR7 and CD45RA. The DNeasy Blood and Tissue Kit was used to extract genomic DNA from sorted cell pellets that had been snap-frozen.

TCRbeta CDR3 regions were amplified from genomic DNA by a two-step, bias-controlled multiplex PCR. The multiplex PCR used primers specific for every TRBV and TRBJ gene segment. The immunoSEQ Assay was used to generate the TCRbeta repertoire data. As for the authors' bioinformatics: To merge closely related sequences, reads went through filtering and clustering using a relative-frequency ratio and a modified nearest-neighbor algorithm. V, D and J gene assignments for CDR3 sequences followed IMGT annotation. Template counts were corrected for PCR amplification bias and quantified by comparison with synthetic TCR CDR3 analog sequences. Only unique productive sequences, that is, in-frame CDR3 sequences lacking stop codons, were included in the analyses. The immunoSEQ Analyzer software was used to calculate iChao1 richness and clonality, with clonality defined as 1 minus Pielou's evenness. Depending on the Shapiro-Wilk normality results, either Student's t-test or a non-parametric test was run in JMP for statistical testing. The table comes from immuneACCESS by way of TCRdb, which keeps in-frame sequences with V and J called. Part of the clones is missing from these tables; in studies checked, under half for an unresolved V gene and the rest for unknown reasons. That table supplies the V and J calls and clone size; D and trimming were determined from the DNA. The sample records 5,300 or so clones, about 95% of which are singletons. Of the sample, approximately 0.64% falls within the top ten clones.

Looking up the germline V gene (reference sequence) yields CDR1 PRHDT and CDR2 FYEKMQ. There are 14 amino acids in the CDR3, from cysteine to phenylalanine inclusive. CDR3 DNA only is kept here, 42 bases in frame from base 1. Here V drops 2 bases and J drops 4 bases, and the junction holds 0 bases not matched to any gene. As to this clone: It lacks a known antigen. No qualities accompany the bases; no much larger clone lies one base away.

The material sequenced was naive CD8+ T cells from cord blood. This chain is built from TRBV13 and TRBJ2-7, with 12 bases in between that match TRBD2. The receptor comes from a boy who was born preterm. The nucleotides read TGTGCCAGCAGCTTACTAGCGGGAGGGTACGAGCAGTACTTC. Its protein is CASSLLAGGYEQYF.